This is a list of T cell receptor beta chains from one sample in a study of radiotherapy plus CTLA-4 blockade in lung cancer. Profiled with immunoSEQ multiplex PCR; TCRdb holds only in-frame clones, not every one. The table shows more than 100,000 clones, with approximately 90% occurring only once. The sequencing used peripheral blood, collected from a patient treated with radiotherapy plus ipilimumab. These receptors originate from a human donor with non-small cell lung cancer that progressed on radiotherapy plus ipilimumab. Each CDR3 is given with its conserved first and last residue. Fields, in order: V gene, D gene, clone size, J gene, CDR3 DNA, CDR3 protein. D genes are given only for firm matches. Size is stated for part of the rows, as once, few or many counts, or as a class when the clone is expanded.

TRBV2	TRBD2	.	TRBJ2-5	TGTGCCAGCAGTGATGGCGGGAGAAGGGAGACCCAGTACTTC	CASSDGGRRETQYF
TRBV4-1	TRBD1	.	TRBJ2-3	TGCGCCAGCAGCCGCCAGGGGGCTTCGGGCACAGATACGCAGTATTTT	CASSRQGASGTDTQYF
TRBV5-1	TRBD1	.	TRBJ2-3	TGCGCCAGCAGCCACGGGGACAGGGCCCCAGATACGCAGTATTTT	CASSHGDRAPDTQYF
TRBV30	.	.	TRBJ1-2	TGTGCCTGGGCGTTGGACCGGTACTATGGCTACACCTTC	CAWALDRYYGYTF
TRBV27	TRBD2	.	TRBJ2-7	TGTGCCAGCAGTTTTAGCGGGAGTATTTCCTACGAGCAGTACTTC	CASSFSGSISYEQYF
TRBV19	TRBD1	.	TRBJ1-5	TGTGCCAGTAGTTGGGACCCAGGGGGCGCGAATCAGCCCCAGCATTTT	CASSWDPGGANQPQHF
TRBV9	TRBD1	.	TRBJ2-1	TGTGCCAGCAGCGTTACAGGGGGGAGCTCCTACAATGAGCAGTTCTTC	CASSVTGGSSYNEQFF
TRBV5-1	.	.	TRBJ2-7	TGCGCCAGCAGCTTGGTAGGCCTGGGAAACTACGAGCAGTACTTC	CASSLVGLGNYEQYF
TRBV5-1	.	.	TRBJ1-1	TGCGCCAGCAGCCAAGTCTCAGGGGAGGGCACTGAAGCTTTCTTT	CASSQVSGEGTEAFF
TRBV7-2	TRBD2	.	TRBJ2-7	TGTGCCAGCAGCTCCCGAGGGGGTCATAGCGGGACTTTGCCCTACGAGCAGTACTTC	CASSSRGGHSGTLPYEQYF
TRBV18	.	.	TRBJ1-2	TGTGCCAGCTCACCGGGACACAAAGCTAACTATGGCTACACCTTC	CASSPGHKANYGYTF
TRBV2	TRBD1	.	TRBJ1-1	TGTGCCAGCAGTGAAGACAGGGGGCGATTCGCTGAAGCTTTCTTT	CASSEDRGRFAEAFF
TRBV13	TRBD2	.	TRBJ2-3	TGTGCCAGCAGCCGACGACTAGCGGGAGTGAGCACAGATACGCAGTATTTT	CASSRRLAGVSTDTQYF
TRBV18	TRBD1	.	TRBJ1-4	TGTGCCAGCTCACCACAAAGGACAGGCCTTAATGAAAAACTGTTTTTT	CASSPQRTGLNEKLFF
TRBV18	.	.	TRBJ2-2	TGTGCCAGCTCACTCCTTCCGAGCGGACTGTACACCGGGGAGCTGTTTTTT	CASSLLPSGLYTGELFF
TRBV9	TRBD2	.	TRBJ2-1	TGTGCCAGCAGCGTCGCGGGACTAGCTGACAATGAGCAGTTCTTC	CASSVAGLADNEQFF
TRBV6-6	.	.	TRBJ2-2	TGTGCCAGCAGTTACACCACCGGGGAGCTGTTTTTT	CASSYTTGELFF
TRBV2	TRBD2	.	TRBJ2-3	TGTGCCAGCAGTGAAATAGCGGGAGTAAGAAGCACAGATACGCAGTATTTT	CASSEIAGVRSTDTQYF
TRBV15	TRBD1	.	TRBJ2-7	TGTGCCACCAGCCGGCGGACAGGGCTGAGGAAAGAGCAGTACTTC	CATSRRTGLRKEQYF
TRBV6-6	.	.	TRBJ1-2	TGTGCCAGCAGCCCGGACACCTTCTATGGCTACACCTTC	CASSPDTFYGYTF
TRBV2	TRBD2	.	TRBJ2-3	TGTGCCAGCAGAAAAATCGGGACTAGCGGTTCCACAGATACGCAGTATTTT	CASRKIGTSGSTDTQYF
TRBV25-1	.	few	TRBJ1-2	TGTGCCAGCAGTGCTCTAGAGGGTGGCACCACTTCGAGCTACACCTTC	CASSALEGGTTSSYTF
TRBV6-1	.	.	TRBJ1-5	TGTGCCAGCAGTGAAGCATCCTGGGCGCCAAATCAGCCCCAGCATTTT	CASSEASWAPNQPQHF
TRBV5-1	TRBD1	.	TRBJ1-5	TGCGCCAGCAGCTTGGCCTCCCTTCGAGGGGGCGCGAATCAGCCCCAGCATTTT	CASSLASLRGGANQPQHF
TRBV11-3	TRBD2	once	TRBJ2-7	TGTGCCAGCAGCTTAGCGGCGACTAGCGGGAGGGAGCAGTACTTC	CASSLAATSGREQYF
TRBV19	TRBD2	.	TRBJ2-7	TGTGCCAGTAGTACCCTAGCGGGAAGGGGGTACGAGCAGTACTTC	CASSTLAGRGYEQYF
TRBV5-1	.	.	TRBJ1-4	TGCGCCAGCAGCCGTCGTCCTAGGGGGGAAAAACTGTTTTTT	CASSRRPRGEKLFF